Listed below are T cell receptor beta chains from one sample, sequenced in a study of T-cell reconstitution after alpha-beta-depleted transplantation in children. In TCRdb, the PCR reads were re-called with MiXCR into one record per CDR3 protein. Here the sample spans about 610,000 distinct CDR3 sequences, 10% being singletons. The sample was PBMCs from the stem cell graft donor, taken from the stem cell graft. The receptors were gathered from a human donor who donated a stem cell graft to a child with acute myeloid leukemia. Each CDR3 is given with its conserved first and last residue. The order of the fields is CDR3 length, V gene, clone size, J gene, D gene, CDR3 protein, CDR3 DNA. D genes are given only for firm matches. Expanded clones are given a class, and other clones once, few, many or no size at all.

14	TRBV7-2	NA	TRBJ2-7	NA	CASSLSRSSGEQYF	TGTGCCAGCAGCTTAAGTAGGAGCAGCGGCGAGCAGTACTTC
13	TRBV11-2	many	TRBJ2-1	NA	CASSIGPIREQFF	TGTGCCAGCAGCATAGGACCCATCCGAGAGCAGTTCTTC
11	TRBV30	few	TRBJ1-1	NA	CAWSPGAEAFF	TGTGCCTGGAGTCCCGGAGCTGAAGCTTTCTTT
16	TRBV12-3/TRBV12-4	many	TRBJ1-4	NA	CASSPQAGLFNEKLFF	TGTGCCAGCAGTCCCCAGGCGGGACTTTTCAATGAAAAACTGTTTTTT
13	TRBV28	NA	TRBJ2-7	TRBD2	CASTQRESYEQYF	TGTGCCAGCACTCAGCGGGAGTCCTACGAGCAGTACTTC
13	TRBV12-3/TRBV12-4	NA	TRBJ2-5	TRBD2	CASSPGTKETQYF	TGTGCCAGCAGTCCGGGGACTAAAGAGACCCAGTACTTC
18	TRBV5-6	few	TRBJ2-3	TRBD2	CASSFGLAGPVKTDTQYF	TGTGCCAGCAGCTTTGGACTAGCGGGACCCGTTAAAACAGATACGCAGTATTTT
14	TRBV7-3	NA	TRBJ2-3	NA	CASSLMGVGDTQYF	TGTGCCAGCAGCTTAATGGGGGTTGGAGATACGCAGTATTTT
12	TRBV7-9	NA	TRBJ2-1	NA	CASSLVSGEQFF	TGTGCCAGCAGCTTAGTATCGGGGGAGCAGTTCTTC
17	TRBV20-1	few	TRBJ2-1	TRBD2	CSAREFGARDYLHEQFF	TGCAGTGCTAGAGAATTCGGCGCCCGGGACTACCTCCATGAGCAGTTCTTC
14	TRBV25-1	many	TRBJ2-1	NA	CASTTGTGVNEQFF	TGTGCCAGCACCACCGGGACTGGTGTCAATGAGCAGTTCTTC
14	TRBV20-1	many	TRBJ2-1	NA	CSASGVTQNNEQFF	TGCAGTGCTAGCGGGGTAACCCAGAACAATGAGCAGTTCTTC
14	TRBV6-4	NA	TRBJ2-5	TRBD1	CASSDSAGGKTQYF	TGTGCCAGCAGTGACTCGGCAGGGGGAAAGACCCAGTACTTC
15	TRBV18	few	TRBJ2-5	NA	CASSPGSGRTETQYF	TGTGCCAGCTCACCTGGATCGGGCCGGACAGAGACCCAGTACTTC
13	TRBV6-5	many	TRBJ1-1	TRBD1	CAGRDRGGPEAFF	TGTGCCGGACGGGACAGGGGCGGACCTGAAGCTTTCTTT
15	TRBV5-1	NA	TRBJ1-2	NA	CASSLDQGVNYGYTF	TGCGCCAGCAGCTTGGACCAGGGAGTCAACTATGGCTACACCTTC
13	TRBV5-1	few	TRBJ1-1	NA	CASSLAASYEAFF	TGCGCCAGCAGCTTGGCGGCCTCTTATGAAGCTTTCTTT
12	TRBV12-3/TRBV12-4	NA	TRBJ2-5	TRBD2	CASQTSGETQYF	TGTGCCAGCCAAACTAGCGGGGAGACCCAGTACTTC
15	TRBV10-3	many	TRBJ2-5	NA	CAISQGGGGQETQYF	TGTGCCATCAGCCAAGGGGGAGGGGGCCAAGAGACCCAGTACTTC
13	TRBV20-1	NA	TRBJ2-7	TRBD1	CSATLGQGNEQYF	TGCAGTGCTACCCTGGGACAGGGGAATGAGCAGTACTTC
14	TRBV9	many	TRBJ2-1	NA	CASSVEATYNEQFF	TGTGCCAGCAGCGTAGAGGCCACCTACAATGAGCAGTTCTTC
15	TRBV20-1	many	TRBJ2-5	TRBD1	CSARNGQGRLVTQYF	TGCAGTGCTCGAAACGGACAGGGTAGACTCGTGACCCAGTACTTC
13	TRBV12-3/TRBV12-4	many	TRBJ2-1	NA	CASSLSPSNEQFF	TGTGCCAGCAGTTTATCCCCTAGCAATGAGCAGTTCTTC
13	TRBV29-1	NA	TRBJ2-3	NA	CSVVGGRTDTQYF	TGCAGCGTTGTCGGGGGCCGCACAGATACGCAGTATTTT
15	TRBV20-1	NA	TRBJ1-1	TRBD1	CSASNGTGKNTEAFF	TGCAGTGCTTCGAACGGGACAGGCAAGAACACTGAAGCTTTCTTT
14	TRBV20-1	few	TRBJ2-4	NA	CSAEDVGVQNIQYF	TGCAGTGCCGAAGACGTGGGGGTCCAAAACATTCAGTACTTC
15	TRBV5-1	many	TRBJ2-1	TRBD2	CASIPGLADYNEQFF	TGCGCCAGCATCCCCGGACTAGCGGATTACAATGAGCAGTTCTTC
13	TRBV25-1	few	TRBJ1-2	TRBD1	CASSYQGAYGYTF	TGTGCCAGCAGTTATCAGGGGGCCTATGGCTACACCTTC
16	TRBV5-1	few	TRBJ2-3	TRBD1	CASSLGRDRYTDTQYF	TGCGCCAGCAGCTTGGGCCGGGACAGGTACACAGATACGCAGTATTTT
12	TRBV28	few	TRBJ2-7	NA	CASSFSANEQYF	TGTGCCAGCAGTTTCTCAGCCAACGAGCAGTACTTC
14	TRBV24-1	NA	TRBJ2-2	NA	CATSATTSARELFF	TGTGCCACCAGTGCTACGACTAGTGCCAGGGAGCTGTTTTTT
13	TRBV20-1	few	TRBJ1-1	TRBD1	CSAEQGARPEAFF	TGCAGTGCGGAACAGGGGGCGAGACCTGAAGCTTTCTTT
12	TRBV29-1	many	TRBJ2-7	TRBD2	CSVASGGYEQYF	TGCAGCGTTGCAAGCGGGGGCTACGAGCAGTACTTC
13	TRBV25-1	once	TRBJ2-2	NA	CASSDRTTGELYF	TGTGCCAGCAGTGACCGGACCACCGGGGAGCTGTATTTT
15	TRBV7-2	few	TRBJ2-5	NA	CASSLAQGRGETQYF	TGTGCCAGCAGCTTAGCCCAGGGGCGGGGAGAGACCCAGTACTTC
16	TRBV12-3/TRBV12-4	NA	TRBJ2-2	TRBD2	CASSLSGTRGSGELFF	TGTGCCAGCAGTCTCTCCGGGACTAGAGGGTCCGGGGAGCTGTTTTTT
15	TRBV11-3	NA	TRBJ2-1	TRBD2	CASSPREGPGNEQFF	TGTGCCAGCAGCCCTCGGGAGGGGCCTGGGAATGAGCAGTTCTTC
15	TRBV5-1	few	TRBJ2-7	TRBD1	CASSPWTGFNYEQYF	TGCGCCAGCAGCCCTTGGACAGGTTTCAACTACGAGCAGTACTTC
14	TRBV6-2/TRBV6-3	many	TRBJ2-5	TRBD2	CASTPGTSRETQYF	TGTGCCAGCACCCCCGGGACTAGCCGGGAGACCCAGTACTTC
14	TRBV12-3/TRBV12-4	few	TRBJ1-3	NA	CASSLRGSGNTIYF	TGTGCCAGCAGTTTACGGGGCTCTGGAAACACCATATATTTT
12	TRBV28	once	TRBJ2-5	NA	CASRSRAGTQYF	TGTGCCAGCAGGTCTAGGGCGGGGACCCAGTACTTC
14	TRBV11-2	few	TRBJ2-1	NA	CASSLGQADNEQFF	TGTGCCAGCAGCTTGGGGCAGGCGGACAATGAGCAGTTCTTC
16	TRBV6-1	NA	TRBJ1-2	TRBD1	CASSPSGGSSNYGYTF	TGTGCCAGCAGTCCCTCAGGGGGGTCCTCAAACTATGGCTACACCTTC
14	TRBV20-1	many	TRBJ2-1	TRBD2	CSATGLAGNNEQFF	TGCAGTGCGACGGGACTAGCGGGCAACAATGAGCAGTTCTTC
16	TRBV7-2	NA	TRBJ2-7	TRBD2	CASRLGLAGERYEQYF	TGTGCCAGCAGGCTGGGACTAGCGGGAGAACGCTACGAGCAGTACTTC
14	TRBV21-1	few	TRBJ2-3	NA	CASSAWGGTDTQYF	TGTGCCAGCAGCGCCTGGGGGGGCACAGATACGCAGTATTTT
13	TRBV2	many	TRBJ2-3	NA	CASSVTSTDTQYF	TGTGCCAGCAGCGTGACTAGCACAGATACGCAGTATTTT
14	TRBV3-1	NA	TRBJ1-2	NA	CASSPKGFSSGYTF	TGTGCCAGCAGCCCTAAGGGGTTTAGTAGTGGCTACACCTTC
14	TRBV12-3/TRBV12-4	NA	TRBJ2-2	TRBD2	CASRTSGSTGELFF	TGTGCCAGCAGAACTAGCGGGAGTACCGGGGAGCTGTTTTTT
15	TRBV4-2	many	TRBJ2-7	NA	CASSRDWTTPDEQYF	TGTGCCAGCAGCCGAGACTGGACCACTCCAGACGAGCAGTACTTC
14	TRBV12-3/TRBV12-4	many	TRBJ1-4	NA	CASSFRTTNEKLFF	TGTGCCAGCAGTTTTCGTACAACTAATGAAAAACTGTTTTTT
12	TRBV29-1	few	TRBJ2-1	NA	CSVRQTYNEQFF	TGCAGCGTTCGGCAGACTTACAATGAGCAGTTCTTC
14	TRBV3-1	NA	TRBJ2-7	NA	CASSQLQGSYEQYF	TGTGCCAGCAGCCAGTTACAGGGCTCCTACGAGCAGTACTTC
12	TRBV20-1	few	TRBJ1-5	NA	CSARARGQPQHF	TGCAGTGCTAGAGCCAGGGGTCAGCCCCAGCATTTT
14	TRBV30	few	TRBJ2-7	NA	CAWSTARLYEEQYF	TGTGCCTGGAGTACGGCCAGGTTATACGAGGAGCAGTACTTC
16	TRBV7-3	NA	TRBJ2-1	NA	CASSLSLLTGPNEQFF	TGTGCCAGCAGCTTAAGCCTTTTGACAGGTCCAAATGAGCAGTTCTTC
14	TRBV5-6	few	TRBJ1-6	NA	CASEGRRANSPLHF	TGTGCCAGTGAGGGACGGCGTGCAAATTCACCCCTCCACTTT
13	TRBV7-9	NA	TRBJ2-1	NA	CASSPPVYNEQFF	TGTGCCAGCAGCCCCCCCGTCTACAATGAGCAGTTCTTC
15	TRBV28	many	TRBJ2-2	TRBD1	CASSRQGARTGELFF	TGTGCCAGCAGTCGACAGGGGGCCCGCACCGGGGAGCTGTTTTTT